Below, one T cell receptor beta chain is given with its context. Germline CDR1 SGHDN, CDR2 FVKESK. This CDR3 spans 14 amino acids. The V end lost 1 base, the J end lost 14 bases, and 15 bases lay between the germline ends. The source of the sample is a study of shared clonotypes between healthy human individuals. Study context: A couple of women and a few men aged 18 to 49 made up the donors.

The investigators split CD4+ cells into a CD45RA+ naive subset and a CD45RA-negative memory subset. The protocol was immunoSEQ multiplex PCR, while the TCRdb copy is restricted to in-frame clones and leaves out a portion. The data show over a million clones, roughly 80% seen once. The specimen was memory CD4+ T cells sorted from blood. Specified subset: CD45RA-negative fraction. The V gene is TRBV14, the J gene TRBJ1-6; tentatively, D is TRBD1 (5 bases). The receptor's source is a man in his late teens or twenties in good health. The CDR3 here is CASSQGQGWGALHF. The DNA of the CDR3 is TGTGCCAGCAGCCAAGGGCAGGGCTGGGGGGCCCTCCACTTT.